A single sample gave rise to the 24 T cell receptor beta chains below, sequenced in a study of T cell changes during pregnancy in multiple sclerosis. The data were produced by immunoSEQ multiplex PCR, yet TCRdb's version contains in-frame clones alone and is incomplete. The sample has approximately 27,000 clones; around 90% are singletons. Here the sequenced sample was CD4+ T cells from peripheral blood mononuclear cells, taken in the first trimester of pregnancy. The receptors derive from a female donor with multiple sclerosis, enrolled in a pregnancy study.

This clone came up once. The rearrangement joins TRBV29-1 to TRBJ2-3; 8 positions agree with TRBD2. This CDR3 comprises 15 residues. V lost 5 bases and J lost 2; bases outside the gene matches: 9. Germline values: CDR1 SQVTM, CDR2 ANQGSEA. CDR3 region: CSVTRTSSPTDTQYF. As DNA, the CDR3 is TGCAGCGTTACCAGGACTAGCTCCCCCACAGATACGCAGTATTTT.

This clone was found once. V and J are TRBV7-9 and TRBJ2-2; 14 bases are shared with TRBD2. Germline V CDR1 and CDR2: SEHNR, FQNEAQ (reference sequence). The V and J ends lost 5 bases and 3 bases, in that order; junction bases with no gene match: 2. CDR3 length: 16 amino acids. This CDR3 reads CASSTGLAGDTGELFF. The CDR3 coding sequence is TGTGCCAGCAGCACGGGACTAGCGGGGGACACCGGGGAGCTGTTTTTT.

The CDR3 DNA reads as TGTGCCAGCAGCCTTAATCCGGGACAGAGTCTGACTGAAGCTTTCTTT. Translation: CASSLNPGQSLTEAFF. The genes are TRBV6-4 and TRBJ1-1; TRBD1 agrees at 7 bases. CDR3 size: 16 residues. After removal of 6 bases from V and 5 bases from J, the junction contained 15 bases not matched to a gene. In germline, CDR1 is MRHNA, CDR2 SNTAGT.

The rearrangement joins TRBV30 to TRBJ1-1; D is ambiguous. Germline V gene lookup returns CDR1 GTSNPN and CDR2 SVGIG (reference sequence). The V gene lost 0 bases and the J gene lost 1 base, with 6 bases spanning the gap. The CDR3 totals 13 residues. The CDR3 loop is CAWSVNRNTEAFF. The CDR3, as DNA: TGTGCCTGGAGTGTAAACAGGAACACTGAAGCTTTCTTT.

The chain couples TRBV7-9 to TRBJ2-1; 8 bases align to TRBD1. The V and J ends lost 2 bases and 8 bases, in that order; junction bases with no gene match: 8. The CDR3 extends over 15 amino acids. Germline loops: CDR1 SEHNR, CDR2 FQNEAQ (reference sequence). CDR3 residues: CASSLSLATGDEQFF. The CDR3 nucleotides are TGTGCCAGCAGCTTAAGTCTCGCGACAGGGGATGAGCAGTTCTTC.

This CDR3 is CASSLGGGGSYEQYF. CDR3 coding DNA: TGTGCCAGCAGCTTAGGGGGAGGGGGATCCTACGAGCAGTACTTC. This chain connects TRBV7-2 to TRBJ2-7; maybe TRBD2 (7 bases). CDR3 size: 15 residues. Germline loops: CDR1 SGHTA, CDR2 FQGNSA. Trimming left V 1 base short and J 1 base short, with 11 bases between.

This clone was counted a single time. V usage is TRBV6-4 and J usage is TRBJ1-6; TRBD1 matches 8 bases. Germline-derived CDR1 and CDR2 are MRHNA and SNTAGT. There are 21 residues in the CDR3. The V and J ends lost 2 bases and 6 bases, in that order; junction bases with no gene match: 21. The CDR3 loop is CASSDPIPRDRHGRGNSPLHF. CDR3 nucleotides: TGTGCCAGCAGTGACCCCATTCCCCGGGACAGGCATGGTAGGGGTAATTCACCCCTCCACTTT.

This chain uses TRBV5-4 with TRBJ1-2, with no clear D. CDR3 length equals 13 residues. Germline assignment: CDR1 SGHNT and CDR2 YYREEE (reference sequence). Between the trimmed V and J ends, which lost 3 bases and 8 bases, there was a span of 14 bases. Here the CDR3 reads CASSSRDTRGYTF. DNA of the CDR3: TGTGCCAGCAGCTCCCGGGATACCCGGGGCTACACCTTC.

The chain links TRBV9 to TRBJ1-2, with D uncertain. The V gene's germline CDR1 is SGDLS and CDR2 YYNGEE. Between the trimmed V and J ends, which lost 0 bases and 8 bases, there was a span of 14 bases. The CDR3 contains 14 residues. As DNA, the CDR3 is TGTGCCAGCAGCGTAGCTACTAATAGGTGGGGCTACACCTTC. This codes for CASSVATNRWGYTF.

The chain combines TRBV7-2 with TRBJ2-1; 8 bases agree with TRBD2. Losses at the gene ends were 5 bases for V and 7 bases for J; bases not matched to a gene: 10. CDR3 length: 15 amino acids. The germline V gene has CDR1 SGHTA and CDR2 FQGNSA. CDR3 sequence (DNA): TGTGCCAGCAGCGCCTTAGCGGGGAAGGGTAATGAGCAGTTCTTC. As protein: CASSALAGKGNEQFF.

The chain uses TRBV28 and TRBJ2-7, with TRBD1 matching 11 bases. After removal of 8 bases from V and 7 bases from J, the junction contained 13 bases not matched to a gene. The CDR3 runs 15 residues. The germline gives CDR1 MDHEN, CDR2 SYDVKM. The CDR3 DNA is TGTGCCAGCGGTCCGGGGGGACAGGGGGTTTGGGAGCAGTACTTC. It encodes CASGPGGQGVWEQYF. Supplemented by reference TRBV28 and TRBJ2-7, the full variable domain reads DVKVTQSSRYLVKRTGEKVFLECVQDMDHENMFWYRQDPGLGLRLIYFSYDVKMKEKGDIPEGYSVSREKKERFSLILESASTNQTSMYLCASGPGGQGVWEQYFGPGTRLTVT.

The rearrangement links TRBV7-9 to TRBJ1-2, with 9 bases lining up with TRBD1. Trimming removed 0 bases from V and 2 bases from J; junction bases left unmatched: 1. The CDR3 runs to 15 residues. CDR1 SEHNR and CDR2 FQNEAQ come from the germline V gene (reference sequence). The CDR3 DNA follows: TGTGCCAGCAGCTTAGCAGGACAGGGGAACTATGGCTACACCTTC. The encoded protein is CASSLAGQGNYGYTF.

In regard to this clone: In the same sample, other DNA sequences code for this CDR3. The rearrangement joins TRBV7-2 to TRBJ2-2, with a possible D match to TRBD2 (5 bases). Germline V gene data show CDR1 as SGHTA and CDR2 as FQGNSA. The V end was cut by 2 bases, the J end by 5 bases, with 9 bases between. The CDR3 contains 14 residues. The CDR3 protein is CASSLRGGTGELFF. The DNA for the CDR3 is TGTGCCAGCAGCTTACGAGGCGGGACCGGGGAGCTGTTTTTT.

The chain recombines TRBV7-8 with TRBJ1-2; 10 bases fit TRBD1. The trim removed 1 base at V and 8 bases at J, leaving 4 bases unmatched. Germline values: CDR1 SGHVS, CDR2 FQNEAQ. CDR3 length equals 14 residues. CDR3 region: CASSLGPTGGGYTF. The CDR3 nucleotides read TGTGCCAGCAGCTTAGGCCCGACAGGGGGCGGCTACACCTTC. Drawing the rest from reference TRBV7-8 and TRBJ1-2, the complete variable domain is GAGVSQSPRYKVAKRGQDVALRCDPISGHVSLFWYQQALGQGPEFLTYFQNEAQLDKSGLPSDRFFAERPEGSVSTLKIQRTQQEDSAVYLCASSLGPTGGGYTFGSGTRLTVV.

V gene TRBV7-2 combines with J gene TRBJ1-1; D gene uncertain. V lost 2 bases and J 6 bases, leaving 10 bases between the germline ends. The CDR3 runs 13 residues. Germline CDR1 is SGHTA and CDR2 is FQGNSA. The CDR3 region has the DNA TGTGCCAGCAGCTTACCTCCCCCGTCTGAAGCTTTCTTT. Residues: CASSLPPPSEAFF.

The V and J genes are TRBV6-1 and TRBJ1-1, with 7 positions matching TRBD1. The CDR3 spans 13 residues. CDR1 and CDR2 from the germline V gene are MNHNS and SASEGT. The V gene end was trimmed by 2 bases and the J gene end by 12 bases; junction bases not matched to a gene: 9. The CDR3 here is CASSEYDRVVSFF. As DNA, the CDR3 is TGTGCCAGCAGTGAATACGACAGGGTAGTGTCTTTCTTT.

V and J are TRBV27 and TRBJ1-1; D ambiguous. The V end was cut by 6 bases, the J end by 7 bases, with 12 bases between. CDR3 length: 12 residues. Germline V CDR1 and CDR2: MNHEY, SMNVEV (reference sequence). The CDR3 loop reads CASRTAVSEAFF. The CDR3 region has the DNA TGTGCCAGCAGGACCGCGGTGAGTGAAGCTTTCTTT.

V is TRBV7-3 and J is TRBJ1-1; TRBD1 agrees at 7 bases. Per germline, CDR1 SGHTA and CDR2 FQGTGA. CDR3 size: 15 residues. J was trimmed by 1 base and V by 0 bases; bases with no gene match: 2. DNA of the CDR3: TGTGCCAGCAGCTTAACCGGGGACAGGAACACTGAAGCTTTCTTT. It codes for CASSLTGDRNTEAFF.

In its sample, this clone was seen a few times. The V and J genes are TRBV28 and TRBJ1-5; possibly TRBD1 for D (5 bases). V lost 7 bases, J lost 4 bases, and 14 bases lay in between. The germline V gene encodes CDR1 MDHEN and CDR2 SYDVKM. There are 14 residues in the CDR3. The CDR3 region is CASTPGGRNQPQHF. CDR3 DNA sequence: TGTGCCAGCACACCCGGGGGGAGAAATCAGCCCCAGCATTTT.

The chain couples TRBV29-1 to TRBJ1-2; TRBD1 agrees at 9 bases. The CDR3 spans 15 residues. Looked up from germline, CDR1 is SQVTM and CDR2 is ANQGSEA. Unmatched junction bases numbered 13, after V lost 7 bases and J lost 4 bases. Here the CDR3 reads CSAPRGGTGIYGYTF. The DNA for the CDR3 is TGCAGCGCGCCTCGTGGGGGGACAGGGATCTATGGCTACACCTTC.

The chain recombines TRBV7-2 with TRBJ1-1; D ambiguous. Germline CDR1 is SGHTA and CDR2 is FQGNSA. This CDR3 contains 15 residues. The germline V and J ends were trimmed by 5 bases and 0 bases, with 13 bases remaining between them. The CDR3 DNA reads TGTGCCAGCAGCCCCCAGACGGGATTGAACACTGAAGCTTTCTTT. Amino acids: CASSPQTGLNTEAFF.

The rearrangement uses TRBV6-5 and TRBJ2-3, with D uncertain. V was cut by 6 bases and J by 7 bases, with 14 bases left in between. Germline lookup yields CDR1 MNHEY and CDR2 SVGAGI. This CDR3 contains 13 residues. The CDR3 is CASRPHDWNTQYF. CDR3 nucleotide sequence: TGTGCCAGCAGACCCCATGACTGGAATACGCAGTATTTT.

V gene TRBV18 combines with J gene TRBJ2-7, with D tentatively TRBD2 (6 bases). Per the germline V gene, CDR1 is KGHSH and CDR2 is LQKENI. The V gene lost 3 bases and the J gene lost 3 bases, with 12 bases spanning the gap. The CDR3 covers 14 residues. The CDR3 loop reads CASSPGTWHYEQYF. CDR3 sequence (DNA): TGTGCCAGCTCACCGGGGACTTGGCACTACGAGCAGTACTTC.

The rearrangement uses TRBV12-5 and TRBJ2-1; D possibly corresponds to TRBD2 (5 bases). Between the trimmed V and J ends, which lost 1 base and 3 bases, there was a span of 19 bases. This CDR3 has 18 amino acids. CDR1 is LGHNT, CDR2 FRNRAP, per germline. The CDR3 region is CASGLGGSAATHYNEQFF. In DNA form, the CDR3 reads TGTGCTAGTGGTTTGGGGGGTAGCGCGGCTACCCACTACAATGAGCAGTTCTTC.